This T cell receptor beta chain originates from a study of cytomegalovirus exposure and HLA in healthy donors. PCR primers comprised 60 Vbeta and 13 Jbeta primers. Repertoires were generated with immunoSEQ multiplex PCR, while TCRdb's copy carries only in-frame clones and drops some. The sample has a few hundred thousand clones, approximately 80% seen once. This clone turned up a few times. Its antigen is not known. The CDR3 is made up of 13 amino acids. The V and J ends lost 5 bases and 4 bases respectively, with 11 bases between them. CDR1 is MNHNY, CDR2 SVGAGI, per germline (reference sequence). Healthy people donating bone marrow made up the donors. Findings and caveats of the study: Three chains tied to CMV proved CMV antigen-specific in vitro.

This TCR was sampled from a girl aged 2-10 years in good health and CMV-seronegative. Sample: PBMCs. This chain uses TRBV6-6 with TRBJ1-1; maybe TRBD1 (6 bases). CDR3 sequence: CASSQGLGTEAFF. CDR3 DNA: TGTGCCAGCAGTCAGGGGTTGGGCACTGAAGCTTTCTTT.